A single TCR beta chain is shown here with its context. Which antigen it targets is not known. Qualities for individual bases were not recorded, and no much larger clone is one base off. This sample stems from a study of blood T cell repertoires in COVID-19 (dated by TCRdb to 2019 to 2021). The study in broad terms: Samples from collaborators originated in the United States, Italy and Spain and spanned both the acute and convalescent phases of COVID-19. Samples were obtained from the ongoing ImmuneRACE study (first 160 participants) and from about 1,300 subjects provided by 6 global collaborators. The material from the prospective study consisted of cDNA or gDNA derived from T cells, B-cell-depleted T cells, or PBMCs. The repertoires were released in a freely available public database intended as a resource for research on the immune response to SARS-CoV-2. Deeply sampled blood TCRbeta repertoires from subjects exposed to, actively infected with, or recovered from COVID-19 were included in the dataset. HLA class I and class II types, where available, came from metadata supplied by the sample provider rather than from assay-based typing. Nearly every sample came with metadata listing a de-identified subject ID, COVID-19 status, age in years and sex.

TCRbeta CDR3 regions were amplified from genomic DNA using the immunoSEQ Assay, a bias-controlled multiplex PCR. The authors processed their data as follows. The number of nucleated cells in each sample was estimated by amplification of reference gene primers within the assay. Sequence reads were collapsed and filtered to measure the absolute abundance of every unique TCRbeta CDR3 rearrangement. For each sample, productive Simpson clonality was calculated as the square root of Simpson's diversity index over productive rearrangements. TCRdb took over this immuneACCESS table, retaining in-frame rearrangements with V and J assigned. Such tables are incomplete; in checked studies, under half of the missing clones stem from an unresolved V gene, and the remainder is unexplained. The V and J calls and clone size were taken over from that table, and D and trimming were inferred from the DNA. A total of some 400,000 clones appear in this sample, approximately 93% of them only once. 0.86% of the sample lies in the top ten.

What the study reported, not specific to this receptor: Clinical and demographic metadata were provided uncurated, with the amount varying by source and participant.

Participants in the prospective study were enrolled through a virtual design, were aged roughly 18 to 100 years, and lived in under 25 United States geographic areas. To assign participants to cohorts, the prospective study relied on clinical history that participants themselves reported in a screening survey and a study questionnaire. Exposed participants were defined as having been in contact with someone with a PCR-confirmed or clinician-diagnosed COVID-19 case within 2 weeks of study entry. Each participant in the prospective study had whole blood, serum and a nasopharyngeal or oropharyngeal swab collected by mobile phlebotomists. Additional blood draws and questionnaires over an approximately 2-month period could optionally be provided by prospective study participants. Before DNA extraction, prospective study blood samples were shipped either frozen or at room temperature. CDR1 and CDR2, per the germline V gene, are SQVTM and ANQGSEA. V is cut by 3 bases and J by 3 bases, and the space between the germline ends is 11 bases. The CDR3 goes from the cysteine to the phenylalanine over 13 residues. Of the read, only the CDR3 DNA is kept; its 39 bases are in frame from base 1.

The origin of this receptor is a woman between 35 and 50 years old who had been exposed to COVID-19. This sequence uses TRBV29-1 and TRBJ1-2, with the D segment identity uncertain. Sequencing was performed on PBMCs or T cells enriched from blood (not recorded which). The CDR3 loop reads CSVERAGDYGYTF. The bases are TGCAGCGTTGAGAGGGCGGGTGACTATGGCTACACCTTC.